The 23 T cell receptor beta chains listed next were all sequenced from one sample in a study of shared clonotypes between healthy human individuals. Using immunoSEQ multiplex PCR, the repertoire was profiled, and TCRdb retains in-frame clones only, with some absent. Of hundreds of thousands of clones detected, about 78% appear once; the ten largest clones hold 1.8%. Sequenced material: memory CD4+ T cells sorted from blood. Subset noted: CD45RA-negative fraction. The receptor source for this set is a woman younger than 45 in good health.

The chain uses TRBV28 and TRBJ2-1, with unresolved D. V was shortened by 9 bases and J by 0 bases, with 6 bases between the two germline ends. Germline CDR1 and CDR2: MDHEN and SYDVKM. The CDR3 has 12 residues. This chain's CDR3 is CASLSSYNEQFF. DNA for the CDR3: TGTGCCAGTTTGAGCTCCTACAATGAGCAGTTCTTC.

On this clone itself: This sample includes further DNA sequences coding for the same CDR3. The rearrangement joins TRBV5-1 to TRBJ2-1; D not certain. Trimming cost V 5 bases and J 1 base, with 13 bases left between them. The CDR3 runs to 15 residues. The germline gives CDR1 SGHRS, CDR2 YFSETQ. The CDR3 is CASSLASASYNEQFF. CDR3 in DNA: TGCGCCAGCAGTCTGGCTTCAGCGTCCTACAATGAGCAGTTCTTC.

This chain links TRBV11-2 with TRBJ1-5; D is uncertain. Germline values: CDR1 SGHAT, CDR2 FQNNGV. The V end was cut by 2 bases, the J end by 0 bases, with 8 bases between. CDR3 length: 15 residues. The CDR3 protein is CASSLSQLSNQPQHF. CDR3 DNA sequence: TGTGCCAGCAGCTTATCACAGCTTAGCAATCAGCCCCAGCATTTT.

This clone was observed a handful of times. The chain is built from TRBV19 and TRBJ2-6; D remains ambiguous. The CDR3 extends over 14 amino acids. The ends were cut back, 3 bases at V and 6 bases at J, with 9 bases in the middle. In germline, CDR1 is LNHDA, CDR2 SQIVND (reference sequence). The DNA for the CDR3 is TGTGCCAGTAGTATTTCTGGGGTGGCCAACGTCCTGACTTTC. Protein sequence: CASSISGVANVLTF.

For this clone: At the DNA level, this CDR3 is encoded by other sequences in the same sample as well. This chain uses TRBV7-3 with TRBJ2-3; no clear D gene. CDR1 is SGHTA and CDR2 is FQGTGA in the germline V gene. Trimming removed 1 base from V and 1 base from J, with 6 bases in between. The CDR3 loop spans 14 amino acids. The DNA for the CDR3 is TGTGCCAGCAGCTTAAGTGGAGGCACAGATACGCAGTATTTT. Amino acids: CASSLSGGTDTQYF. The full variable domain, in which reference TRBV7-3 and TRBJ2-3 provide the parts outside the CDR3, is GAGVSQTPSNKVTEKGKYVELRCDPISGHTALYWYRQSLGQGPEFLIYFQGTGAADDSGLPNDRFFAVRPEGSVSTLKIQRTERGDSAVYLCASSLSGGTDTQYFGPGTRLTVL.

The chain links TRBV29-1 to TRBJ2-3, with D possibly called TRBD1 or TRBD2 (6 bases each). Germline loops: CDR1 SQVTM, CDR2 ANQGSEA. V lost 6 bases and J 5 bases, leaving 18 bases between the germline ends. CDR3 length equals 14 residues. CDR3 bases: TGCAGCGTGGGTGGCGCGGAGGGGGTAGATACGCAGTATTTT. Translating gives CSVGGAEGVDTQYF.

V gene TRBV7-9 combines with J gene TRBJ2-7; either TRBD1 or TRBD2 may fit D (5 bases each). The V end lost 0 bases, the J end lost 6 bases, and 12 bases lay between the germline ends. The germline CDR1 and CDR2 sequences are SEHNR and FQNEAQ (reference sequence). The CDR3 sequence is 14 residues long. CDR3 coding DNA: TGTGCCAGCAGCTTAGCCAGGGTTGGAGGCGAGCAGTACTTC. It codes for CASSLARVGGEQYF.

The V gene is TRBV7-6, the J gene TRBJ2-7, with 10 bases identical to TRBD1. The CDR3 has 17 amino acids. After removal of 5 bases from V and 0 bases from J, the junction contained 10 bases not matched to a gene. CDR1 and CDR2 from the germline V gene are SGHVS and FNYEAQ. The CDR3, as DNA: TGTGCCAGCAGCAAAGGGACAGGGGTCTTCCTCTCCTACGAGCAGTACTTC. Translated: CASSKGTGVFLSYEQYF.

The chain carries TRBV9 and TRBJ2-1; 11 bases match TRBD2. After removal of 2 bases from V and 0 bases from J, the junction contained 7 bases not matched to a gene. The CDR3 is 18 amino acids. The germline V gene has CDR1 SGDLS and CDR2 YYNGEE. CDR3 in amino acids: CASSVGTSGSISYNEQFF. The CDR3 nucleotides read TGTGCCAGCAGCGTCGGGACTAGCGGCTCAATCTCCTACAATGAGCAGTTCTTC. Filled out from reference TRBV9 and TRBJ2-1, the complete variable domain reads DSGVTQTPKHLITATGQRVTLRCSPRSGDLSVYWYQQSLDQGLQFLIQYYNGEERAKGNILERFSAQQFPDLHSELNLSSLELGDSALYFCASSVGTSGSISYNEQFFGPGTRLTVL.

In this sample, this clone turned up once. The gene calls are TRBV29-1 and TRBJ2-7, with 13 bases fitting TRBD2. CDR3 size: 12 residues. The junction had 2 bases not matched to a gene; V was cut back by 7 bases and J by 5 bases. Germline lookup yields CDR1 SQVTM and CDR2 ANQGSEA. The CDR3 spells CSATSGRNEQYF. DNA for the CDR3: TGCAGCGCGACTAGCGGGAGGAACGAGCAGTACTTC.

The chain uses TRBV7-8 and TRBJ2-7, with 12 bases that match TRBD2. The CDR3 spans 17 residues. Germline V CDR1 and CDR2: SGHVS, FQNEAQ. The junction had 12 bases not matched to a gene; V was cut back by 5 bases and J by 4 bases. CDR3 region: CASSNSHSGTSGYEQYF. The CDR3 nucleotides read TGTGCCAGCAGCAATTCCCACTCCGGGACTAGCGGGTACGAGCAGTACTTC.

This sequence joins TRBV2 and TRBJ2-2; D not certain. Trimming removed 7 bases from V and 2 bases from J, with 8 bases in between. Germline V gene data show CDR1 as SNHLY and CDR2 as FYNNEI. The CDR3 contains 13 residues. This CDR3 is CASKTTNTGELFF. The CDR3 bases are TGTGCCAGCAAAACGACTAACACCGGGGAGCTGTTTTTT. Full variable domain (remainder filled in from reference TRBV2 and TRBJ2-2): EPEVTQTPSHQVTQMGQEVILRCVPISNHLYFYWYRQILGQKVEFLVSFYNNEISEKSEIFDDQFSVERPDGSNFTLKIRSTKLEDSAMYFCASKTTNTGELFFGEGSRLTVL.

This chain uses TRBV11-2 with TRBJ2-1, with D perhaps matching TRBD2 (6 bases). V gave up 4 bases and J gave up 8 bases, with 15 bases separating them. CDR3 length equals 14 residues. The germline V gene encodes CDR1 SGHAT and CDR2 FQNNGV. CDR3 sequence (DNA): TGTGCCAGCAGCTCAAGCCGTTCTAGCGATGAGCAGTTCTTC. Translation: CASSSSRSSDEQFF.

This clone has a count of ten or more. No DNA is shown, since the ends of the CDR3 on it are uncertain; the CDR3 is the one TCRdb lists. The genes are TRBV11-2 and TRBJ2-1; the table's D call, TRBD1, was not checked against the DNA. Ends included, the CDR3 has 12 residues. Germline values: CDR1 SGHAT, CDR2 FQNNGV. The CDR3 spells CASSLVGQGAFF.

V gene TRBV4-1 combines with J gene TRBJ1-4; no clear D. The germline gives CDR1 MGHRA, CDR2 YSYEKL. The ends were cut back, 1 base at V and 3 bases at J, with 9 bases in the middle. The CDR3 has 15 residues. CDR3 nucleotide sequence: TGCGCCAGCAGCCAAGCCTGGTCATCTAATGAAAAACTGTTTTTT. Translating it yields CASSQAWSSNEKLFF.

The chain uses TRBV28 and TRBJ1-2; unclear D gene. This CDR3 region has 14 residues. Germline V lookup: CDR1 MDHEN, CDR2 SYDVKM. V was cut by 4 bases and J by 8 bases, with 17 bases left in between. CDR3 residues: CASSYARRVGGYTF. The CDR3 DNA is TGTGCCAGCAGTTACGCAAGAAGGGTTGGAGGCTACACCTTC.

This clone was seen only once. The chain carries TRBV2 and TRBJ2-7; 9 positions match TRBD1. This CDR3 is built from 15 residues. V gave up 4 bases and J gave up 3 bases; unmatched junction bases: 7. CDR1 and CDR2 (germline): SNHLY, FYNNEI. The CDR3 loop reads CASSADRGIYYEQYF. The CDR3 nucleotides are TGTGCCAGCAGTGCCGACAGGGGGATCTACTACGAGCAGTACTTC.

This chain uses TRBV10-1 with TRBJ2-3; D is unclear. Trimming cost V 4 bases and J 2 bases, with 10 bases left between them. The V gene's germline CDR1 is WNHNN and CDR2 SYGVQD (reference sequence). The CDR3 is 14 residues long. The CDR3 spells CASSGARTTDTQYF. The CDR3 DNA reads as TGCGCCAGCAGTGGGGCCAGGACCACAGATACGCAGTATTTT.

The chain combines TRBV5-1 with TRBJ2-7; D is unclear. The CDR3 totals 12 residues. V was trimmed by 7 bases and J by 2 bases, leaving 10 bases between them. Germline assignment: CDR1 SGHRS and CDR2 YFSETQ. The CDR3 protein is CASYDDTYEQYF. The CDR3 region has the DNA TGCGCCAGCTATGATGACACCTACGAGCAGTACTTC.

The chain recombines TRBV2 with TRBJ2-1; maybe TRBD2 (5 bases). CDR3 length: 15 amino acids. V lost 6 bases, J lost 8 bases, and 20 bases lay in between. The germline V gene encodes CDR1 SNHLY and CDR2 FYNNEI. CDR3 sequence: CASREDNMGVDEQFF. The DNA for the CDR3 is TGTGCCAGCAGGGAGGATAACATGGGAGTCGATGAGCAGTTCTTC.

The chain is built from TRBV6-1 and TRBJ2-3; D gene unclear. The CDR3 consists of 14 residues. Germline V gives CDR1 MNHNS, CDR2 SASEGT. Trimming pared 0 bases from V and 0 bases from J, leaving 4 bases between. CDR3 amino acids: CASSEASSTDTQYF. The CDR3 DNA sequence: TGTGCCAGCAGTGAAGCGTCCAGCACAGATACGCAGTATTTT.

The rearrangement uses TRBV19 and TRBJ2-1, with 7 bases aligning to TRBD2. Germline V gives CDR1 LNHDA, CDR2 SQIVND (reference sequence). The length of the CDR3 is 15 residues. With 5 bases clipped from V and 6 bases from J, the junction kept 10 bases outside the gene matches. The CDR3 protein is CASSPPQRERNEQFF. The CDR3 nucleotides read TGTGCCAGTAGTCCCCCCCAGCGGGAACGCAATGAGCAGTTCTTC.

This chain joins TRBV6-5 and TRBJ1-2, with D unresolved. The length of the CDR3 is 15 residues. The germline V gene has CDR1 MNHEY and CDR2 SVGAGI. The germline V and J ends were trimmed by 6 bases and 2 bases, with 16 bases remaining between them. CDR3 DNA: TGTGCCAGCAGGTCCGAGGGCCCTCTCAACTATGGCTACACCTTC. This sequence encodes CASRSEGPLNYGYTF.